The T cell receptor beta chain under discussion was sequenced for a study of human thymus T cells. Profiling relied on immunoSEQ multiplex PCR, and the TCRdb table lists in-frame clones only, not all of them. The sample yields under 150,000 clones, 90% to 95% seen once. Resected material from corrective heart surgery provided the thymus tissue analysed. In this sample, this clone turned up once. Trimming cost V 10 bases and J 4 bases; bases outside gene matches: 7. CDR1 SGHTA and CDR2 FQGNSA come from the germline V gene. The CDR3 totals 13 residues. The clonotype comes from a boy under three years old with a congenital heart defect but otherwise immunologically healthy. The V gene is TRBV7-2, the J gene TRBJ2-3, with 8 bases aligning to TRBD1. What was sequenced was thymus tissue. The CDR3 reads CATSRGRPDTQYF. The CDR3 DNA reads as TGTGCCACGTCCAGGGGGCGTCCAGATACGCAGTATTTT. Looking up the rest from reference TRBV7-2 and TRBJ2-3 gives the full variable domain: GAGVSQSPSNKVTEKGKDVELRCDPISGHTALYWYRQSLGQGLEFLIYFQGNSAPDKSGLPSDRFSAERTGGSVSTLTIQRTQQEDSAVYLCATSRGRPDTQYFGPGTRLTVL.